Below, one TCR beta chain is given with its context. Its antigen is not known. The data originate from a study of radiation and T cells in renal cell carcinoma. Germline CDR1 reads MNHEY; CDR2 reads SVGAGI. The CDR3 loop spans 16 amino acids. Between the trimmed V and J ends, which lost 0 bases and 0 bases, there was a span of 10 bases. Profiling relied on immunoSEQ multiplex PCR, and the TCRdb table lists in-frame clones only, not all of them. The sample carries over 120,000 clones, approximately 90% recorded once. Study findings and constraints: Baseline intratumoral clonotype presence is unknown without pretreatment biopsies. In blood, top tumor clones expanded by 2 weeks, shrinking by 4.

Time point in this sample: baseline pretreatment blood. Indicated treatment: 15 Gy SBRT to primary tumor, nephrectomy 4 weeks later. Blood was sampled at baseline, 2 weeks and 4 weeks after SBRT. Clear cell pathology was present in this patient's renal cell carcinoma. The TCR was taken from a woman aged 50 to 65 with renal cell carcinoma. The sample was blood, taken from a patient whose treatment included radiotherapy and nephrectomy. The rearrangement uses TRBV6-5 and TRBJ2-3, with D possibly TRBD1 on 6 matching bases. CDR3 bases: TGTGCCAGCAGTTACTCCGGCAGGGGTAGCACAGATACGCAGTATTTT. This translates into CASSYSGRGSTDTQYF.